Below are 27 T cell receptor beta chains sequenced from a single sample in a study of T cell clonotyping in hematopoietic cell transplantation. The method was immunoSEQ multiplex PCR; TCRdb's version includes in-frame clones alone and lacks a portion of them. The sample yields fewer than 2,000 clones, approximately 90% seen once. Sequenced material: PBMCs, taken at the time of graft-versus-host disease after allogeneic stem cell transplant. Source of these receptors: a male patient aged 18-30 years who had an allogeneic stem cell transplant from a related donor, so the T cells may come from the graft donor. Some clones in this sample may be carry-over from other donors' samples.

This clone appeared a single time. The chain is built from TRBV6-6 and TRBJ2-7; TRBD2 matches 9 bases. The CDR3 extends over 16 amino acids. Germline loops: CDR1 MNHNY, CDR2 SVGAGI (reference sequence). J was trimmed by 0 bases and V by 4 bases; bases with no gene match: 7. CDR3 coding DNA: TGTGCCAGCAGTTCAAGACTAGCGGAAACCTCCTACGAGCAGTACGTC. Protein: CASSSRLAETSYEQYV.

The chain recombines TRBV6-6 with TRBJ1-2; D remains ambiguous. V lost 5 bases to trimming and J lost 11 bases, with 12 bases between them. Germline lookup yields CDR1 MNHNY and CDR2 SVGAGI (reference sequence). The CDR3 has 11 residues. CDR3 amino acids: CASSPRGAYTF. The CDR3 DNA reads as TGTGCCAGCAGTCCTCGGGGTGCTTACACCTTC.

The chain recombines TRBV2 with TRBJ1-6; no clear D gene. The CDR3 totals 15 residues. V lost 1 base to trimming and J lost 5 bases, with 9 bases between them. Germline-derived CDR1 and CDR2 are SNHLY and FYNNEI. CDR3 DNA: TGTGCCAGCAGTGAAGGGTGGTCTAATAATTCACCCCTCCACTTT. This codes for CASSEGWSNNSPLHF.

In nucleotides, the CDR3 is TGCGCCAGCAGCCAAGGGGGGGCAGGGGGCGTGTACGAGCAGTACTTC. Translating it yields CASSQGGAGGVYEQYF. The rearrangement uses TRBV4-3 and TRBJ2-7, with 8 bases matching TRBD1. V shed 1 base and J 4 bases; nucleotides not matched to a gene: 9. CDR3 length equals 16 residues. CDR1 LGHNA and CDR2 YSLEER come from the germline V gene.

The genes are TRBV7-2 and TRBJ1-6; D is perhaps TRBD1 (5 bases). CDR3 size: 15 residues. Trimming removed 2 bases at V and 8 bases at J, with 13 bases between. Germline V gene data show CDR1 as SGHTA and CDR2 as FQGNSA. This chain's CDR3 is CASSLREARDSPLHF. CDR3 DNA sequence: TGTGCCAGCAGCTTAAGGGAGGCCAGGGATTCACCCCTCCACTTT.

Written as DNA, the CDR3 is TGTGCCAGCAGCTTAGGGGGGGCTCACACAGATACGCAGTATTTT. Its protein product is CASSLGGAHTDTQYF. The chain combines TRBV11-3 with TRBJ2-3; D may be TRBD1 or TRBD2 (6 bases each). Trimming took off 1 base at V and 2 bases at J, with 10 bases between the two ends. This CDR3 comprises 15 residues. Germline CDR1 and CDR2: SGHNT and YENEEA.

The gene calls are TRBV7-6 and TRBJ1-2; TRBD1 matches at 7 bases. Germline loops: CDR1 SGHVS, CDR2 FNYEAQ. The CDR3 is made up of 13 amino acids. Losses at the gene ends were 5 bases for V and 8 bases for J; bases not matched to a gene: 8. The CDR3 protein is CASSRSPGQGYTF. CDR3 in DNA: TGTGCCAGCAGCCGATCACCGGGACAGGGCTACACCTTC.

This chain uses TRBV18 with TRBJ1-1; D remains unclear. Germline V lookup: CDR1 KGHSH, CDR2 LQKENI. Trimming removed 2 bases at V and 0 bases at J, with 19 bases between. This CDR3 spans 18 amino acids. The CDR3 loop is CASSPTSPSGVMNTEAFF. The CDR3 nucleotides are TGTGCCAGCTCACCAACCTCCCCGTCGGGCGTCATGAACACTGAAGCTTTCTTT.

The CDR3 is CASSYRSRGRPGELFF. For the CDR3, the DNA is TGTGCCAGCAGTTACAGGAGCAGGGGGCGCCCCGGGGAGCTGTTTTTT. This rearrangement joins TRBV6-5 to TRBJ2-2, with 8 bases aligning to TRBD1. J gave up 6 bases and V 2 bases, and 8 bases lay outside the gene matches. Germline lookup yields CDR1 MNHEY and CDR2 SVGAGI. This CDR3 region has 16 residues.

This chain uses TRBV7-6 with TRBJ2-7; D is perhaps TRBD1 (5 bases). Germline V gene data show CDR1 as SGHVS and CDR2 as FNYEAQ. The ends were cut back, 5 bases at V and 3 bases at J, with 11 bases in the middle. The CDR3 has 13 residues. CDR3: CASSRADSYEQYV. As DNA, the CDR3 is TGTGCCAGCAGCCGCGCTGACAGCTACGAGCAGTACGTC.

The chain joins TRBV4-3 to TRBJ1-1, with TRBD1 identical over 12 bases. The ends lost 4 bases at V and 7 bases at J; junction bases unmatched: 10. CDR3 length: 16 residues. Germline assignment: CDR1 LGHNA and CDR2 YSLEER. CDR3 region: CASSLGQGALSGEAFF. The CDR3 coding sequence is TGCGCCAGCAGCCTGGGACAGGGGGCGCTGAGTGGTGAAGCTTTCTTT.

This clone is categorized as large. The CDR3 region is CAGSLRGGSDTQYF. The CDR3 DNA is TGTGCCGGCTCCCTGAGGGGGGGATCAGATACGCAGTATTTT. J is TRBJ2-3 and V is TRBV19, with a weak D call TRBD2 (7 bases). V was shortened by 11 bases and J by 4 bases, with 19 bases between the two germline ends. Germline CDR1 and CDR2: LNHDA and SQIVND (reference sequence). The CDR3 extends over 14 amino acids.

This chain links TRBV7-2 with TRBJ2-5; D remains ambiguous. The CDR3 contains 14 residues. With 7 bases removed from V and 0 bases from J, the gap between germline ends came to 12 bases. CDR1 and CDR2 (germline): SGHTA, FQGNSA. The CDR3 reads CASNLDLYQETQYF. CDR3 DNA sequence: TGTGCCAGCAACCTCGACTTATACCAAGAGACCCAGTACTTC.

Only a few counts were recorded for this clone. This rearrangement joins TRBV20-1 to TRBJ1-2; D not certain. The V end was cut by 7 bases, the J end by 6 bases, with 9 bases between. The germline V gene has CDR1 DFQATT and CDR2 SNEGSKA (reference sequence). This CDR3 contains 10 residues. The CDR3 is CSVGKDGYTF. CDR3 nucleotide sequence: TGCAGTGTTGGGAAGGATGGCTACACCTTC.

The chain links TRBV5-4 to TRBJ1-1; TRBD1 might be the D (5 bases). V lost 1 base to trimming and J lost 4 bases, with 20 bases between them. The length of the CDR3 is 17 residues. Looked up from germline, CDR1 is SGHNT and CDR2 is YYREEE (reference sequence). The CDR3 sequence is CASSLWGTEGGITEAFF. The CDR3, as DNA: TGTGCCAGCAGCTTGTGGGGGACGGAAGGAGGGATCACTGAAGCTTTCTTT.

The chain recombines TRBV18 with TRBJ1-3, with TRBD1 as a possible D gene (6 bases). The germline V and J ends were trimmed by 0 bases and 4 bases, with 16 bases remaining between them. Germline lookup yields CDR1 KGHSH and CDR2 LQKENI. The CDR3 totals 17 residues. The CDR3 nucleotides are TGTGCCAGCTCACCACCGTGGGGGCAATCGGAAGGAAACACCATATATTTT. This codes for CASSPPWGQSEGNTIYF.

The chain employs TRBV4-2 and TRBJ2-1; 9 bases line up with TRBD2. This CDR3 comprises 16 residues. Germline values: CDR1 LGHNA, CDR2 YNFKEQ. V lost 4 bases and J lost 2; bases outside the gene matches: 6. This CDR3 is CASSPRLAAPYNEQFF. For the CDR3, the DNA is TGTGCCAGCAGCCCCCGACTAGCGGCACCCTACAATGAGCAGTTCTTC.

For the CDR3, the DNA is TGTGCCAGCAGTTACGCCGTAGCGGGAACCTCCTACGAGCAGTACGTC. Residues: CASSYAVAGTSYEQYV. The V and J genes are TRBV6-5 and TRBJ2-7; 8 bases fit TRBD2. With V trimmed by 2 bases and J by 0 bases, 6 bases remained unmatched. This CDR3 comprises 16 residues. Germline CDR1 is MNHEY and CDR2 is SVGAGI.

V and J are TRBV6-5 and TRBJ2-3; possibly TRBD1 for D (6 bases). The CDR3 runs 15 residues. V lost 0 bases to trimming and J lost 4 bases, with 11 bases between them. CDR1 and CDR2 from the germline V gene are MNHEY and SVGAGI. The CDR3 protein is CASSYSIGGSDTQYF. In DNA form, the CDR3 reads TGTGCCAGCAGTTACTCGATAGGGGGATCAGATACGCAGTATTTT.

This clone was seen once. The chain uses TRBV6-5 and TRBJ1-1; D remains unclear. CDR1 is MNHEY, CDR2 SVGAGI, per germline. V was shortened by 0 bases and J by 0 bases, with 11 bases between the two germline ends. This CDR3 is built from 16 residues. Written as DNA, the CDR3 is TGTGCCAGCAGTTACTCGAACCCCGTTTTGAACACTGAAGCTTTCTTT. It translates to CASSYSNPVLNTEAFF.

The chain carries TRBV7-2 and TRBJ1-1; no clear D gene. Trimming removed 3 bases from V and 6 bases from J, with 11 bases in between. Germline CDR1 SGHTA, CDR2 FQGNSA. The CDR3 contains 13 residues. The CDR3 reads CASSFYLSPEAFF. The CDR3, as DNA: TGTGCCAGCAGCTTTTATCTTAGCCCTGAAGCTTTCTTT.

The chain combines TRBV18 with TRBJ1-2; 8 nucleotides agree with TRBD1. This CDR3 is 13 amino acids long. J lost 6 bases, V lost 5 bases, and 5 bases had no gene match. Germline V gives CDR1 KGHSH, CDR2 LQKENI. The CDR3 here is CASSRETGDGYTF. CDR3 DNA sequence: TGTGCCAGCTCAAGGGAGACAGGGGATGGCTACACCTTC.

The chain uses TRBV25-1 and TRBJ1-3, with D possibly matching TRBD1 (5 bases). This CDR3 is 16 amino acids long. CDR1 is MGHDK and CDR2 is SYGVNS in the germline V gene. V lost 0 bases, J lost 8 bases, and 17 bases lay in between. The CDR3 loop reads CASSEYRGRSSDTIYF. Written as DNA, the CDR3 is TGTGCCAGCAGTGAATATAGGGGCAGAAGTTCAGACACCATATATTTT. The full variable domain, rest sourced from reference TRBV25-1 and TRBJ1-3, is EADIYQTPRYLVIGTGKKITLECSQTMGHDKMYWYQQDPGMELHLIHYSYGVNSTEKGDLSSESTVSRIRTEHFPLTLESARPSHTSQYLCASSEYRGRSSDTIYFGEGSWLTVV.

This chain joins TRBV11-3 and TRBJ1-1; D gene unclear. The CDR3 sequence is 13 residues long. Germline-derived CDR1 and CDR2 are SGHNT and YENEEA. V shed 0 bases and J shed 3 bases, with 5 bases lying between them. The CDR3 loop reads CASSLEVDTEAFF. CDR3 coding DNA: TGTGCCAGCAGCTTAGAGGTGGACACTGAAGCTTTCTTT. The full variable domain, in which reference TRBV11-3 and TRBJ1-1 provide the parts outside the CDR3, is EAGVVQSPRYKIIEKKQPVAFWCNPISGHNTLYWYLQNLGQGPELLIRYENEEAVDDSQLPKDRFSAERLKGVDSTLKIQPAELGDSAVYLCASSLEVDTEAFFGQGTRLTVV.

The V call is TRBV6-6, the J call TRBJ2-7; unclear D gene. Trimming removed 2 bases from V and 2 bases from J, with 4 bases in between. Per germline, CDR1 MNHNY and CDR2 SVGAGI (reference sequence). The CDR3 has 12 amino acids. The DNA of the CDR3 is TGTGCCAGCAGTTACGTTGCCTACGAGCAGTACTTC. Its protein product is CASSYVAYEQYF.

The gene calls are TRBV5-5 and TRBJ2-1; either TRBD1 or TRBD2 may fit D (5 bases each). This CDR3 region has 12 residues. In germline, CDR1 is SGHKS, CDR2 YYEKEE (reference sequence). The germline V and J ends were trimmed by 3 bases and 10 bases, with 11 bases remaining between them. This chain's CDR3 is CASSWDLMEQFF. CDR3 bases: TGTGCCAGCAGCTGGGACCTTATGGAGCAGTTCTTC.

This chain uses TRBV5-1 with TRBJ2-7, with 11 nucleotides matching TRBD1. Germline trimming cut 4 bases from V and 1 base from J; bases unmatched to any gene: 4. The CDR3 runs 15 residues. The germline V gene has CDR1 SGHRS and CDR2 YFSETQ. The CDR3: CASSGGTGGSYEQYF. CDR3 in DNA: TGCGCCAGCAGCGGGGGGACAGGGGGGTCCTACGAGCAGTACTTC. The full variable domain, rest sourced from reference TRBV5-1 and TRBJ2-7, is KAGVTQTPRYLIKTRGQQVTLSCSPISGHRSVSWYQQTPGQGLQFLFEYFSETQRNKGNFPGRFSGRQFSNSRSEMNVSTLELGDSALYLCASSGGTGGSYEQYFGPGTRLTVT.